These 15 T cell receptor beta chains were sequenced from one sample in a study of cytomegalovirus exposure and HLA in healthy donors. The PCR contained 60 Vbeta and 13 Jbeta primers. Clones were sequenced by immunoSEQ multiplex PCR, and TCRdb holds only the in-frame ones, with some missing. The data hold roughly 250,000 clones, with 80% observed a single time. What was sequenced was PBMCs. The receptors originated from a girl aged 2-10 years in good health and CMV-seronegative.

V is TRBV5-3 and J is TRBJ1-2; no reliable D call. TRBV5-3 is an open reading frame, and its role is uncertain. CDR3 length: 15 residues. The ends were cut back, 4 bases at V and 4 bases at J, with 17 bases in the middle. This CDR3 is CARSKNGLTTYGYTF. The DNA of the CDR3 is TGTGCCAGAAGCAAGAACGGACTGACCACCTATGGCTACACCTTC.

This clone was found a few times. The V gene is TRBV29-1, the J gene TRBJ2-6; 11 bases line up with TRBD1. The CDR3 covers 17 residues. V shed 6 bases and J 2 bases; nucleotides not matched to a gene: 9. The germline V gene encodes CDR1 SQVTM and CDR2 ANQGSEA. Written as DNA, the CDR3 is TGCAGCGTCGAGACCGGGACAGGGGGTACTGGGGCCAACGTCCTGACTTTC. Translation: CSVETGTGGTGANVLTF.

This clone was seen once. V usage is TRBV9 and J usage is TRBJ2-1, with 9 bases lining up with TRBD2. The CDR3 runs 16 residues. V lost 1 base, J lost 4 bases, and 6 bases stayed unmatched. Germline V gene data show CDR1 as SGDLS and CDR2 as YYNGEE. The CDR3 region is CASSVFGSGGYNEQFF. CDR3 nucleotides: TGTGCCAGCAGCGTATTTGGTAGCGGGGGTTACAATGAGCAGTTCTTC. Full variable domain (rest looked up from reference TRBV9 and TRBJ2-1): DSGVTQTPKHLITATGQRVTLRCSPRSGDLSVYWYQQSLDQGLQFLIQYYNGEERAKGNILERFSAQQFPDLHSELNLSSLELGDSALYFCASSVFGSGGYNEQFFGPGTRLTVL.

Written as DNA, the CDR3 is TGTGCCAGCAGCCACTCCGGGACAGCGTACTATGGAAACACCATATATTTT. It codes for CASSHSGTAYYGNTIYF. The V gene is TRBV5-4, the J gene TRBJ1-3; 7 bases fit TRBD1. This CDR3 is built from 17 residues. V was pared by 4 bases and J by 3 bases, with 13 bases of the junction left unmatched. Germline lookup yields CDR1 SGHNT and CDR2 YYREEE (reference sequence).

This clone was recorded a few times. The chain links TRBV29-1 to TRBJ2-5; 7 nucleotides match TRBD1. Unmatched junction bases numbered 8, after V lost 6 bases and J lost 7 bases. The germline V gene has CDR1 SQVTM and CDR2 ANQGSEA. This CDR3 contains 12 residues. The CDR3 spells CSVYGTVGTQYF. In nucleotides, the CDR3 is TGCAGCGTCTATGGGACAGTGGGGACCCAGTACTTC.

V gene TRBV30 combines with J gene TRBJ2-1, with D perhaps matching TRBD2 (6 bases). Germline loops: CDR1 GTSNPN, CDR2 SVGIG (reference sequence). CDR3 length: 12 residues. Trimming stripped 0 bases from V and 9 bases from J, with 9 bases between. CDR3 DNA: TGTGCCTGGAGTGTCTGGCGGGGTGAGCAGTTCTTC. This sequence encodes CAWSVWRGEQFF.

V usage is TRBV11-2 and J usage is TRBJ2-7, with 7 bases aligning to TRBD1. CDR3 length: 15 residues. Germline assignment: CDR1 SGHAT and CDR2 FQNNGV. J was trimmed by 4 bases and V by 0 bases; bases with no gene match: 6. The CDR3 DNA reads TGTGCCAGCAGCTTAGAGGCAGGGGGATCGTACGAGCAGTACTTC. Protein sequence: CASSLEAGGSYEQYF.

The chain uses TRBV5-1 and TRBJ1-2, with TRBD1 as a possible D gene (5 bases). Germline loops: CDR1 SGHRS, CDR2 YFSETQ. The ends were cut back, 3 bases at V and 6 bases at J, with 18 bases in the middle. This CDR3 spans 15 amino acids. Here the CDR3 reads CASSSDSGRGDGYTF. CDR3 DNA sequence: TGCGCCAGCAGCTCGGACTCCGGGAGGGGCGATGGCTACACCTTC.

The chain carries TRBV5-8 and TRBJ2-1; 7 positions match TRBD2. The CDR3 loop spans 15 amino acids. CDR1 and CDR2 from the germline V gene are SGHTS and YDEGEE. J was trimmed by 1 base and V by 3 bases; bases with no gene match: 4. CDR3 nucleotides: TGTGCCAGCAGCTCCGGGACTAATTCCTACAATGAGCAGTTCTTC. This translates into CASSSGTNSYNEQFF.

The rearrangement links TRBV5-4 to TRBJ1-6; TRBD1 matches 8 bases. Per germline, CDR1 SGHNT and CDR2 YYREEE (reference sequence). The ends lost 3 bases at V and 7 bases at J; junction bases unmatched: 3. CDR3 length: 14 residues. The CDR3: CASSYGQGNSPLHF. The CDR3 DNA reads TGTGCCAGCAGCTATGGACAGGGAAATTCACCCCTCCACTTT.

This chain connects TRBV6-5 to TRBJ1-2; 8 bases fit TRBD1. The V segment lost 0 bases and the J segment 5 bases; nucleotides outside the gene matches: 5. CDR1 is MNHEY, CDR2 SVGAGI, per germline. CDR3 size: 15 residues. The CDR3 region is CASSYSDRVGYGYTF. DNA of the CDR3: TGTGCCAGCAGTTACTCGGACAGGGTGGGGTATGGCTACACCTTC.

The V gene is TRBV2, the J gene TRBJ1-1, with unresolved D. Between the trimmed V and J ends, which lost 2 bases and 4 bases, there was a span of 14 bases. This CDR3 is built from 15 residues. Germline-derived CDR1 and CDR2 are SNHLY and FYNNEI. CDR3 region: CASSESGSSSTEAFF. The CDR3 bases are TGTGCCAGCAGTGAATCGGGAAGTAGTTCCACTGAAGCTTTCTTT. Variable domain in full (rest from reference TRBV2 and TRBJ1-1): EPEVTQTPSHQVTQMGQEVILRCVPISNHLYFYWYRQILGQKVEFLVSFYNNEISEKSEIFDDQFSVERPDGSNFTLKIRSTKLEDSAMYFCASSESGSSSTEAFFGQGTRLTVV.

V gene TRBV7-9 combines with J gene TRBJ2-1; 10 bases line up with TRBD2. The length of the CDR3 is 15 residues. The germline CDR1 and CDR2 sequences are SEHNR and FQNEAQ (reference sequence). After removal of 3 bases from V and 2 bases from J, the junction contained 1 base not matched to a gene. The CDR3: CASSFSGRTYNEQFF. The CDR3 DNA reads TGTGCCAGCAGCTTTAGCGGGAGGACCTACAATGAGCAGTTCTTC.

The chain is built from TRBV7-8 and TRBJ1-2; TRBD1 agrees at 8 bases. CDR3 length equals 18 residues. Germline assignment: CDR1 SGHVS and CDR2 FQNEAQ. V was pared by 1 base and J by 5 bases, with 15 bases of the junction left unmatched. CDR3 nucleotides: TGTGCCAGCAGCTTAGGACAGGGGCTTTCCGCTTATGGGTATGGCTACACCTTC. Translated: CASSLGQGLSAYGYGYTF.

V usage is TRBV28 and J usage is TRBJ1-5; 9 bases match TRBD1. This CDR3 contains 14 residues. Germline V gives CDR1 MDHEN, CDR2 SYDVKM. J gave up 4 bases and V 6 bases, and 4 bases lay outside the gene matches. The CDR3 DNA reads TGTGCCAGCAGCCCGGACAGGGGAAATCAGCCCCAGCATTTT. Encoded protein: CASSPDRGNQPQHF.